The sequence of this T cell receptor beta chain was determined in a study of blood T cells in healthy people across ages. Regarding the study as a whole: It was found that TCR beta diversity correlated strongly with the percentage of naive T cells.

This clonotype showed up just a few times. The antigen remains unidentified. The V gene lost 3 bases and the J gene lost 6 bases, with 5 bases spanning the gap. CDR3 length: 12 amino acids. Per sample, no less than 6 micrograms of total RNA were extracted. Together with a sample-barcoded 5' primer, a J-beta primer mix was included in a second PCR lasting about 7 to 12 cycles. Tagging of each cDNA molecule was performed by a template-switch adaptor with 12 random nucleotides. TCRdb processed the 5' RACE reads anew with MiXCR; each CDR3 protein has one entry. The sample holds 850,000 to 1,100,000 distinct CDR3 sequences; approximately 38% are singletons and the top ten take around 13%.

This TCR was recovered from a man aged 18 to 29 in good health. The V call is TRBV12-3 or TRBV12-4, the J call TRBJ1-4; D gene unclear. The source material was blood. CDR3 in DNA: TGTGCCAGCAGTTTCGCCGATGAAAAACTGTTTTTT. This codes for CASSFADEKLFF.